This record covers a single T cell receptor (beta chain). The data belong to a study of blood T cell repertoires in COVID-19. Across the study: In each case, the material was cDNA or gDNA derived from T cells, B-cell-depleted T cells, or PBMCs.

Germline V gene data show CDR1 as LNHNV and CDR2 as YYDKDF (reference sequence). With 6 bases removed from V and 7 bases from J, the gap between germline ends came to 10 bases. CDR3 length equals 12 residues. Sequenced by immunoSEQ multiplex PCR; TCRdb stores in-frame clones only, minus some. The table lists more than 110,000 clones, 88% of them singletons, with 8% to 11% in the top ten. The rearrangement uses TRBV15 and TRBJ2-1; a weak D match, TRBD2 (5 bases). The receptor's source is a man aged 50 to 60 with active or convalescent COVID-19. The specimen was peripheral blood. The CDR3, as DNA: TGTGCCACCAGTCCGAGGGATAATGAGCAGTTCTTC. Residues: CATSPRDNEQFF.